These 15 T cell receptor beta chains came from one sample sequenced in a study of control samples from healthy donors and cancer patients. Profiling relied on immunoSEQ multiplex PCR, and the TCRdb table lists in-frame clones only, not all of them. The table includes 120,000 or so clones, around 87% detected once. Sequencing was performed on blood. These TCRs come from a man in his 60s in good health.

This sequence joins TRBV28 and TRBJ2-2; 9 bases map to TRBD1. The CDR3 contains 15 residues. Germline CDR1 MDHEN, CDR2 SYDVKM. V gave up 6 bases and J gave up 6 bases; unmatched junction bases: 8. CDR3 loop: CASRSGQGNAGELFF. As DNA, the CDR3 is TGTGCCAGCAGATCGGGACAGGGCAATGCCGGGGAGCTGTTTTTT. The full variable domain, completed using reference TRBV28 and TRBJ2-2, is DVKVTQSSRYLVKRTGEKVFLECVQDMDHENMFWYRQDPGLGLRLIYFSYDVKMKEKGDIPEGYSVSREKKERFSLILESASTNQTSMYLCASRSGQGNAGELFFGEGSRLTVL.

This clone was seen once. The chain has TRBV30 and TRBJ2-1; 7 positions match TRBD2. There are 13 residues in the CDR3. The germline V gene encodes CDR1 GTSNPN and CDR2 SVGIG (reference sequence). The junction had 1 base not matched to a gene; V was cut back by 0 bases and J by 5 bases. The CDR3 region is CAWSVLADNEQFF. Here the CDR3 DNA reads TGTGCCTGGAGTGTGCTAGCGGACAATGAGCAGTTCTTC.

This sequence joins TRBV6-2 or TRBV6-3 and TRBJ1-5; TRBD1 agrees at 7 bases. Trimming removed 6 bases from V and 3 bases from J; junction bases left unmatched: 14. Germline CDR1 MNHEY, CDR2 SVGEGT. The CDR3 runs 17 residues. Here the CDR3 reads CASSGPGTERINQPQHF. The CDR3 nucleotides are TGTGCCAGCAGCGGCCCCGGGACAGAGAGAATCAATCAGCCCCAGCATTTT.

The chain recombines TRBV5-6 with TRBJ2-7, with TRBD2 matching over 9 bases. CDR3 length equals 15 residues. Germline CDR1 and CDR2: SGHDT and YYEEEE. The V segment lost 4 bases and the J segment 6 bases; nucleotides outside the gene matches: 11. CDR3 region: CASSPVTSGGSEQYF. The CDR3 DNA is TGTGCCAGCAGCCCCGTGACTAGCGGAGGGAGCGAGCAGTACTTC.

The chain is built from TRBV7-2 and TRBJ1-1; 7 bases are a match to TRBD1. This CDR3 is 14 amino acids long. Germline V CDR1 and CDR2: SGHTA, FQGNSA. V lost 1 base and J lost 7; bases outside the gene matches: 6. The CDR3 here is CASSLDVQGFEAFF. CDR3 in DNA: TGTGCCAGCAGCTTAGATGTACAGGGGTTTGAAGCTTTCTTT.

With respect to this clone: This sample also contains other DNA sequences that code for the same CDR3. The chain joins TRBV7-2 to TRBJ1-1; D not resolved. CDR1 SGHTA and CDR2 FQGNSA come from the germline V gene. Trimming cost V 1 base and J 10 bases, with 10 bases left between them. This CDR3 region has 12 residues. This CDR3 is CASSLGAQAAFF. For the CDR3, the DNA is TGTGCCAGCAGCTTAGGGGCCCAGGCAGCTTTCTTT.

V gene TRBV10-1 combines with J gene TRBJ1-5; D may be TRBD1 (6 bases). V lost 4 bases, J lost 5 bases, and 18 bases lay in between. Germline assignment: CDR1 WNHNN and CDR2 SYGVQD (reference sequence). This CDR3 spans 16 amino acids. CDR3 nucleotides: TGCGCCAGCAGTGGGTCGGGGGGCAGGTTATATCAGCCCCAGCATTTT. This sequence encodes CASSGSGGRLYQPQHF.

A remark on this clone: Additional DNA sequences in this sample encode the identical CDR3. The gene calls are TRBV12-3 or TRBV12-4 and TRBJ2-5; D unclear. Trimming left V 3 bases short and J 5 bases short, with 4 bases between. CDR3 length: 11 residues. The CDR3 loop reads CASSFRETQYF. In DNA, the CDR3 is TGTGCCAGCAGTTTCAGGGAGACCCAGTACTTC.

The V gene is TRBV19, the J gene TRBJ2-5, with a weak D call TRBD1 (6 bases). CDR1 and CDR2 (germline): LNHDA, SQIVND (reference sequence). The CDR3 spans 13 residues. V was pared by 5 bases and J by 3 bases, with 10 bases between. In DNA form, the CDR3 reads TGTGCCAGTAGTCCAGGGGATAAAGAGACCCAGTACTTC. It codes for CASSPGDKETQYF.

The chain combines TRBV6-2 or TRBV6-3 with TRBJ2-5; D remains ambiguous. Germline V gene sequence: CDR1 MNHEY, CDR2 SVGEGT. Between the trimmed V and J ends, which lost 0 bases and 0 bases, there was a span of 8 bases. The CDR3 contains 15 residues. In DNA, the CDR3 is TGTGCCAGCAGTTACTCTGGCGTCAACCAAGAGACCCAGTACTTC. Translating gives CASSYSGVNQETQYF.

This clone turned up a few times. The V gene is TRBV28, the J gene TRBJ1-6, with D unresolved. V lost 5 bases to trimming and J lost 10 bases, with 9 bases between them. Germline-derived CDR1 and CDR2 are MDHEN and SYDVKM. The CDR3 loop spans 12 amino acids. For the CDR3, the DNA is TGTGCCAGCAGTCCCAGGATCTCACCCCTCCACTTT. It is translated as CASSPRISPLHF.

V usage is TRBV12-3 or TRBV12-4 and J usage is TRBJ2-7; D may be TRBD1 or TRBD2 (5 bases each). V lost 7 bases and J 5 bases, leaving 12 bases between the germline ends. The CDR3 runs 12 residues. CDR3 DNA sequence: TGTGCCAGCACCAAAGGGACCCACGAGCAGTACTTC. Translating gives CASTKGTHEQYF.

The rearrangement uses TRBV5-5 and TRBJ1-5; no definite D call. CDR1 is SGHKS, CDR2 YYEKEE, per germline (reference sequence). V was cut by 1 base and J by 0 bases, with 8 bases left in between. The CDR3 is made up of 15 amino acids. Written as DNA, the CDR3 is TGTGCCAGCAGCTTGATCAGTAATAGCAATCAGCCCCAGCATTTT. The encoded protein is CASSLISNSNQPQHF.

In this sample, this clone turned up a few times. CDR3 residues: CASSSRQGHYEQYF. The DNA for the CDR3 is TGTGCCAGCAGCTCAAGACAGGGTCACTACGAGCAGTACTTC. The chain couples TRBV5-5 to TRBJ2-7, with 7 positions matching TRBD1. Per germline, CDR1 SGHKS and CDR2 YYEKEE (reference sequence). This CDR3 comprises 14 residues. V lost 3 bases to trimming and J lost 3 bases; unmatched junction nucleotides: 6.

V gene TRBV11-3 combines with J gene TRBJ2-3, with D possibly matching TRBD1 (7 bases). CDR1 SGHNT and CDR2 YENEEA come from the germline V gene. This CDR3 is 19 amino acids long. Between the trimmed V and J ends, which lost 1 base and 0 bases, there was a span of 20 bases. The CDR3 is CASSLGGAGGTASTDTQYF. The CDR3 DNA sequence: TGTGCCAGCAGCTTAGGAGGAGCAGGGGGGACGGCTAGCACAGATACGCAGTATTTT.